This T cell receptor beta chain was retrieved from a study of T-cell reconstitution after alpha-beta-depleted transplantation in children. CDR3 size: 15 residues. V lost 6 bases to trimming and J lost 1 base, with 13 bases between them. The TCRbeta library incorporated unique molecular identifiers. Each CDR3 protein gets one entry after TCRdb re-called the PCR reads with MiXCR. This sample has fewer than 550,000 distinct CDR3 sequences, with over 9.5% found just once. This clonotype was recorded a few times. This receptor was obtained from a female patient aged 2-9 years who had a stem cell transplant for aplastic anemia, so the T cells may come from the graft donor. The specimen was PBMCs, mostly from graft donor cells, collected 180 days after TCRalphabeta/CD19-depleted stem cell transplant. This chain uses TRBV12-3 or TRBV12-4 with TRBJ2-1, with a weak D call TRBD2 (6 bases). The CDR3: CASSPFGSSYNEQFF. The CDR3 DNA reads TGTGCCAGCAGCCCGTTCGGGAGTTCCTACAATGAGCAGTTCTTC.